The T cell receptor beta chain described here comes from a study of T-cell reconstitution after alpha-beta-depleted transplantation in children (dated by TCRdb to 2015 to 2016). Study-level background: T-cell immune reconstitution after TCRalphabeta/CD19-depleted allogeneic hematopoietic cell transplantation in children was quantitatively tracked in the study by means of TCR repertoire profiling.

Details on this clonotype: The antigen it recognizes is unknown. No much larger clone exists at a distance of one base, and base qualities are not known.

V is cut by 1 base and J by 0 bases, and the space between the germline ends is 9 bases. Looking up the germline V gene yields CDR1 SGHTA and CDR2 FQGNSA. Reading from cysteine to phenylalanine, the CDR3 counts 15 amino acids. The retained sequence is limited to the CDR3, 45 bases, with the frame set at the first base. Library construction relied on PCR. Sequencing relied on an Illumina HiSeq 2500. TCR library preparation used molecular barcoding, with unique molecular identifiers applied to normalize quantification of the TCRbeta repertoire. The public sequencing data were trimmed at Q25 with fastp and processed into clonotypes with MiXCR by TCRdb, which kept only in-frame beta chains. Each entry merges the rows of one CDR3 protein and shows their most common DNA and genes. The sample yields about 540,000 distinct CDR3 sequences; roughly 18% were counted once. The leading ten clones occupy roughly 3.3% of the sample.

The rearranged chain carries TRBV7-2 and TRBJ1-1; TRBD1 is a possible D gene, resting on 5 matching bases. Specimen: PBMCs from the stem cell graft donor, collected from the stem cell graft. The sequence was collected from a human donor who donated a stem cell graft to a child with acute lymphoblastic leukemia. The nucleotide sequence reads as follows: TGTGCCAGCAGCTTAGACGGGACGGTGAACACTGAAGCTTTCTTT. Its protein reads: CASSLDGTVNTEAFF.